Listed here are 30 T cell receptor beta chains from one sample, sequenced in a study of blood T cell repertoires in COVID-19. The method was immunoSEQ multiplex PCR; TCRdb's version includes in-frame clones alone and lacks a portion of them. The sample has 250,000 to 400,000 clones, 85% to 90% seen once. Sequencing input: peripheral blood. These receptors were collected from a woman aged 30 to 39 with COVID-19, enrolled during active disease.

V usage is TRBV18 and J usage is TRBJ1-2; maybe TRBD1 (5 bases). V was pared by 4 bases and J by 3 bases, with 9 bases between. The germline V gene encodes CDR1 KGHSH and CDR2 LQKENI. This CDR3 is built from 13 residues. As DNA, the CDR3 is TGTGCCAGCTCACAGGGGTCGGACTATGGCTACACCTTC. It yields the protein CASSQGSDYGYTF.

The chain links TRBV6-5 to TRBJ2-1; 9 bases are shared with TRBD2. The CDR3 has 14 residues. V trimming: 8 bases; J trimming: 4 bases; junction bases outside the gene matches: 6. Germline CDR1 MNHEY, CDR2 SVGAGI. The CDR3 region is CASGDSGGYNEQFF. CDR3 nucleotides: TGTGCCAGCGGAGATAGCGGGGGTTACAATGAGCAGTTCTTC.

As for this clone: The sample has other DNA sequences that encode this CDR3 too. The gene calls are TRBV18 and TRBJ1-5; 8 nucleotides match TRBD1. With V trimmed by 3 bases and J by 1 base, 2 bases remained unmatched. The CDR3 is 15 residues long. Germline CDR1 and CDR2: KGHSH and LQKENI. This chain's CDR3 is CASSPGQGSNQPQHF. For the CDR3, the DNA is TGTGCCAGCTCACCCGGACAGGGAAGCAATCAGCCCCAGCATTTT.

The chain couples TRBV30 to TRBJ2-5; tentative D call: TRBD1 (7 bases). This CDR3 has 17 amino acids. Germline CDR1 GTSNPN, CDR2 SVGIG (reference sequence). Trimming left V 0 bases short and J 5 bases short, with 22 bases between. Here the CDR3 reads CAWSVPSVAGGSETQYF. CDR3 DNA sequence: TGTGCCTGGAGTGTACCCAGCGTGGCAGGGGGGTCGGAGACCCAGTACTTC.

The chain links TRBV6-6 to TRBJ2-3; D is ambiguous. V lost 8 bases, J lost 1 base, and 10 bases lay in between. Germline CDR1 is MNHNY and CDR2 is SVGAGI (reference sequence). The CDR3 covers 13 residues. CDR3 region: CASSRLRTDTQYF. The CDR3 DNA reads TGTGCCAGCTCACGACTTCGCACAGATACGCAGTATTTT.

The CDR3, as DNA: TGTGCCACCAGCAGAGATAACGGGAACACAGATACGCAGTATTTT. Translation gives CATSRDNGNTDTQYF. The J gene is TRBJ2-3, the V gene TRBV15; maybe TRBD2 (5 bases). The CDR3 is 15 amino acids. V lost 0 bases, J lost 2 bases, and 9 bases lay in between. Germline CDR1 reads LNHNV; CDR2 reads YYDKDF (reference sequence).

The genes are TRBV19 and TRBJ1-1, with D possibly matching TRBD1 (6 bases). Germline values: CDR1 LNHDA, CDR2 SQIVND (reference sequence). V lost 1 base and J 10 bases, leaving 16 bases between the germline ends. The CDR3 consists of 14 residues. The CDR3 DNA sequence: TGTGCCAGTAGTATAGGTACAAGGGAAGGGGGAGCTTTCTTT. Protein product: CASSIGTREGGAFF.

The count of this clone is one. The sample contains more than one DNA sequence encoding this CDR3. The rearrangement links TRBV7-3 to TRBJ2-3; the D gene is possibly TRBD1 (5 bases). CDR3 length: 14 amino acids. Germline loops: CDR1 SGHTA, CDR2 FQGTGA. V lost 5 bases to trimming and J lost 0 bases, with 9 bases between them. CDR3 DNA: TGTGCCAGCAGCCTAGGACATAGCACAGATACGCAGTATTTT. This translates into CASSLGHSTDTQYF.

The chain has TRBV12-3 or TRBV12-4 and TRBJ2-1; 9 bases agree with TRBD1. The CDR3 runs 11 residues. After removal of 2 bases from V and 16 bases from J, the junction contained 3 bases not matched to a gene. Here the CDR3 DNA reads TGTGCCAGCAGTTTATACAGGGGGCTCTTCTTC. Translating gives CASSLYRGLFF.

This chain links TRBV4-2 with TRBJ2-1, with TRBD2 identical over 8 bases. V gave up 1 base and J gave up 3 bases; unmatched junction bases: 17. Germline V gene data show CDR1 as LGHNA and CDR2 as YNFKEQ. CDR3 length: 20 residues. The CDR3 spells CASSQVMTGGPRSLYNEQFF. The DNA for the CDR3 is TGTGCCAGCAGCCAAGTGATGACGGGAGGGCCCCGGTCCCTCTACAATGAGCAGTTCTTC.

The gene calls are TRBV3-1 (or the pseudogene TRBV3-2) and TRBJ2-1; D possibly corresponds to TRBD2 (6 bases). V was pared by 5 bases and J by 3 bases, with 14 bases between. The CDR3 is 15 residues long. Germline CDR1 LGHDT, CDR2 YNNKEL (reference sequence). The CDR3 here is CASSTAGSSYNEQFF. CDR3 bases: TGTGCCAGCAGCACTGCGGGGTCTAGCTACAATGAGCAGTTCTTC.

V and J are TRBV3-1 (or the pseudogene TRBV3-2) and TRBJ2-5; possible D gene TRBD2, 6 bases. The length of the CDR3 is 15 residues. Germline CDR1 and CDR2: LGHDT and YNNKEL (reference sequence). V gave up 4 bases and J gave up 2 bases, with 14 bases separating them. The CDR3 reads CASSPVGTSQETQYF. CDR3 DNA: TGTGCCAGCAGCCCGGTTGGGACTTCACAAGAGACCCAGTACTTC.

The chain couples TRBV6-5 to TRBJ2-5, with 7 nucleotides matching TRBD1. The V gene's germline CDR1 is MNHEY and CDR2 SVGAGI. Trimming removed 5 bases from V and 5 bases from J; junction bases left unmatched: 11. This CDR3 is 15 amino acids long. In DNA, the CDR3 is TGTGCCAGCAGTCTCCCGACAGGGAATCTGGAGACCCAGTACTTC. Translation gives CASSLPTGNLETQYF.

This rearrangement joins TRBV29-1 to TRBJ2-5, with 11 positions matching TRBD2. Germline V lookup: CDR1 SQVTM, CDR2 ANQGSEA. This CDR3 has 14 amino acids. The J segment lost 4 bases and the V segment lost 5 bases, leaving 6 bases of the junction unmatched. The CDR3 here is CSVLRLAGGETQYF. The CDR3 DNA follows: TGCAGCGTTTTACGCCTAGCGGGAGGAGAGACCCAGTACTTC.

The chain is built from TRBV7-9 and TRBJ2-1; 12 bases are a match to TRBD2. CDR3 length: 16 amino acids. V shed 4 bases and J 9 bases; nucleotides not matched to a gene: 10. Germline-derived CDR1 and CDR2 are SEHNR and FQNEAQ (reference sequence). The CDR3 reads CASSSPTLAGGIEQFF. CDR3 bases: TGTGCCAGCAGCTCTCCCACACTAGCGGGAGGAATTGAGCAGTTCTTC.

CDR3 amino acids: CASRTGLGFYNEQFF. The CDR3 DNA reads TGTGCCAGCAGAACGGGATTGGGTTTTTACAATGAGCAGTTCTTC. V and J are TRBV3-1 (or the pseudogene TRBV3-2) and TRBJ2-1, with D possibly being TRBD2 (5 bases). The CDR3 loop spans 15 amino acids. V was clipped by 6 bases and J by 4 bases, with 16 bases between them. CDR1 and CDR2 (germline): LGHDT, YNNKEL (reference sequence).

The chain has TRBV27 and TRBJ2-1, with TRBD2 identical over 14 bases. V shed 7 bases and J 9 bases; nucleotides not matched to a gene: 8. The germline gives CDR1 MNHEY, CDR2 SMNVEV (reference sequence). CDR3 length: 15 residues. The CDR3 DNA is TGTGCCAGCAACCTCGGACTAGCGGGAGGCGGTGAGCAGTTCTTC. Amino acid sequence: CASNLGLAGGGEQFF.

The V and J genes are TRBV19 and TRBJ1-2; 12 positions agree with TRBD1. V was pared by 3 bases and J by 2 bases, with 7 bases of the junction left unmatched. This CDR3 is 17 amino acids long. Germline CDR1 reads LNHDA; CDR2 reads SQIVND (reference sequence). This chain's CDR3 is CASSIRDRGPANYGYTF. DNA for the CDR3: TGTGCCAGTAGTATTAGGGACAGGGGGCCCGCCAACTATGGCTACACCTTC. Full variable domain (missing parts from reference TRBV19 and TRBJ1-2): DGGITQSPKYLFRKEGQNVTLSCEQNLNHDAMYWYRQDPGQGLRLIYYSQIVNDFQKGDIAEGYSVSREKKESFPLTVTSAQKNPTAFYLCASSIRDRGPANYGYTFGSGTRLTVV.

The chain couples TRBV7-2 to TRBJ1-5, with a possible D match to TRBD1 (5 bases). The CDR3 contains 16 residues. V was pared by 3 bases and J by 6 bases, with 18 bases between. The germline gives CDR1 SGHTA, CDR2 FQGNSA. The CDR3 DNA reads TGTGCCAGCAGCTTGCGTGAGCAAGGGGTGGGTCAGCCCCAGCATTTT. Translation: CASSLREQGVGQPQHF.

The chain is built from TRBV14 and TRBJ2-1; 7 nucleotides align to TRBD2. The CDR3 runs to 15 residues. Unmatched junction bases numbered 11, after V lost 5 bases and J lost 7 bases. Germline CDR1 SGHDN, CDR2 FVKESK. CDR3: CASSFGSGKYNEQFF. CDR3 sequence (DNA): TGTGCCAGCAGCTTTGGGAGCGGGAAGTATAATGAGCAGTTCTTC. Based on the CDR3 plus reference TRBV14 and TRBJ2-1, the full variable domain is EAGVTQFPSHSVIEKGQTVTLRCDPISGHDNLYWYRRVMGKEIKFLLHFVKESKQDESGMPNNRFLAERTGGTYSTLKVQPAELEDSGVYFCASSFGSGKYNEQFFGPGTRLTVL.

CDR3 residues: CASSQRASGRDEQFF. The CDR3 bases are TGTGCCAGCAGTCAGAGGGCTAGCGGGAGAGATGAGCAGTTCTTC. The chain links TRBV2 to TRBJ2-1, with 10 bases matching TRBD2. The CDR3 runs to 15 residues. Germline lookup yields CDR1 SNHLY and CDR2 FYNNEI. The V gene end was trimmed by 5 bases and the J gene end by 8 bases; junction bases not matched to a gene: 9. Looking up the rest from reference TRBV2 and TRBJ2-1 gives the full variable domain: EPEVTQTPSHQVTQMGQEVILRCVPISNHLYFYWYRQILGQKVEFLVSFYNNEISEKSEIFDDQFSVERPDGSNFTLKIRSTKLEDSAMYFCASSQRASGRDEQFFGPGTRLTVL.

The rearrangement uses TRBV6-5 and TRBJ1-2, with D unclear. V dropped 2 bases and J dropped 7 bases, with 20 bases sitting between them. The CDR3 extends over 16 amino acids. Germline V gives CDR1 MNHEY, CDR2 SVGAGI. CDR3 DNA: TGTGCCAGCAGTTACCCTCCGGGTCACTCTAAGAGTGGCTACACCTTC. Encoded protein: CASSYPPGHSKSGYTF.

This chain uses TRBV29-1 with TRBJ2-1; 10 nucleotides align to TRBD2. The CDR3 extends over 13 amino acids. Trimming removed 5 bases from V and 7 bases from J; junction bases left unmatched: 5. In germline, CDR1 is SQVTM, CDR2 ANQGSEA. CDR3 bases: TGCAGCGTTAGCGGGAGGGCCCGGAATGAGCAGTTCTTC. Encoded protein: CSVSGRARNEQFF.

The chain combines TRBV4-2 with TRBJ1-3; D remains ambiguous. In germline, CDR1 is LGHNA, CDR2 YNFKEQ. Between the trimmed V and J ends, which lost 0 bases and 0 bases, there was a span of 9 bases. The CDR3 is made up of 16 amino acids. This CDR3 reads CASSQETTNSGNTIYF. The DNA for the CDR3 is TGTGCCAGCAGCCAAGAGACAACGAACTCTGGAAACACCATATATTTT.

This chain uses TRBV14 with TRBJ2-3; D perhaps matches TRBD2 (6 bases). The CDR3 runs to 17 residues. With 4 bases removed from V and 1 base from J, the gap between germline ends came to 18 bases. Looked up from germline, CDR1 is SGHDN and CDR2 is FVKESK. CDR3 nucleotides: TGTGCCAGCAGCCTAATTCCCGGGAGCACCCGCACAGATACGCAGTATTTT. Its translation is CASSLIPGSTRTDTQYF.

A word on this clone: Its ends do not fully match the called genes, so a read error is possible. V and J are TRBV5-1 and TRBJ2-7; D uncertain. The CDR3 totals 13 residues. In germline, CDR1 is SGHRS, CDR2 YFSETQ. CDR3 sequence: CTSSLTSPYEQYF. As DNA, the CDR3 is TGCACCAGCAGCTTGACATCCCCCTACGAGCAGTACTTC.

The CDR3: CASSYTSTGSYGYTF. The CDR3 nucleotides read TGTGCCAGCAGTTACACATCTACAGGGAGCTATGGCTACACCTTC. The genes are TRBV6-6 and TRBJ1-2, with D maybe TRBD1 (6 bases). Germline lookup yields CDR1 MNHNY and CDR2 SVGAGI (reference sequence). Trimming left V 2 bases short and J 4 bases short, with 14 bases between. The CDR3 covers 15 residues.

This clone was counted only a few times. For the CDR3, the DNA is TGTGCCAGCTCACCACCGGTAGCTGGAAACACCATATATTTT. Translated, it gives CASSPPVAGNTIYF. The rearrangement links TRBV18 to TRBJ1-3, with unresolved D. The V gene lost 0 bases and the J gene lost 2 bases, with 5 bases spanning the gap. CDR3 size: 14 residues. Germline-derived CDR1 and CDR2 are KGHSH and LQKENI. The entire variable domain, with the rest obtained from reference TRBV18 and TRBJ1-3, is as follows: NAGVMQNPRHLVRRRGQEARLRCSPMKGHSHVYWYRQLPEEGLKFMVYLQKENIIDESGMPKERFSAEFPKEGPSILRIQQVVRGDSAAYFCASSPPVAGNTIYFGEGSWLTVV.

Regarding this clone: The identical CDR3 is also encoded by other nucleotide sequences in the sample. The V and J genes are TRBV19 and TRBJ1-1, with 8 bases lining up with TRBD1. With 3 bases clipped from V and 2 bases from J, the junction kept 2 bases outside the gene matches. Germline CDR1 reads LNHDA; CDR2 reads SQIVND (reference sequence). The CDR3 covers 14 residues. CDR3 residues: CASSIPGGNTEAFF. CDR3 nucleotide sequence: TGTGCCAGTAGTATCCCAGGGGGCAACACTGAAGCTTTCTTT.

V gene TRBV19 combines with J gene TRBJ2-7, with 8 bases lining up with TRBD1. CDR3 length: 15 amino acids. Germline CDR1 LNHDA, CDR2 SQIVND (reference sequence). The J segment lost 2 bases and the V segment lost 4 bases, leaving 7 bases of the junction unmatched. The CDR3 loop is CASSTPGQGPYEQYF. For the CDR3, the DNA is TGTGCCAGTAGTACCCCCGGACAGGGACCCTACGAGCAGTACTTC. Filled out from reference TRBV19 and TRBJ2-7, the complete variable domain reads DGGITQSPKYLFRKEGQNVTLSCEQNLNHDAMYWYRQDPGQGLRLIYYSQIVNDFQKGDIAEGYSVSREKKESFPLTVTSAQKNPTAFYLCASSTPGQGPYEQYFGPGTRLTVT.